These 14 T cell receptor beta chains were all obtained from the same sample, sequenced in a study of cytomegalovirus exposure and HLA in healthy donors. A multiplex PCR was run with 60 Vbeta primers and 13 Jbeta primers. Clones were read by immunoSEQ multiplex PCR, and TCRdb kept only the in-frame ones, dropping some. The sample has about 160,000 clones; around 79% are singletons. Sequenced material: PBMCs. All receptors derive from a woman between 50 and 59 years old in good health and CMV-seropositive.

The sample holds a few counts of this clone. The rearrangement joins TRBV5-8 to TRBJ2-1; D possibly corresponds to TRBD2 (6 bases). Germline-derived CDR1 and CDR2 are SGHTS and YDEGEE. V was clipped by 4 bases and J by 4 bases, with 21 bases between them. The CDR3 consists of 17 residues. The CDR3 DNA reads TGTGCCAGCAGCGCCCGAGAGGGGCGGGGCGCGTACAATGAGCAGTTCTTC. It is translated as CASSAREGRGAYNEQFF.

V usage is TRBV2 and J usage is TRBJ1-5; D might be TRBD1 (6 bases). The CDR3 runs to 14 residues. The germline V gene has CDR1 SNHLY and CDR2 FYNNEI. Trimming took off 4 bases at V and 4 bases at J, with 11 bases between the two ends. In DNA form, the CDR3 reads TGTGCCAGCAGTGTTTTGGGGGCGAATCAGCCCCAGCATTTT. Its translation: CASSVLGANQPQHF.

The genes are TRBV28 and TRBJ2-5, with 16 bases identical to TRBD2. V lost 6 bases and J lost 5; bases outside the gene matches: 15. The germline CDR1 and CDR2 sequences are MDHEN and SYDVKM. The length of the CDR3 is 19 residues. CDR3 sequence (DNA): TGTGCCAGCAGACCGGGACTAGCGGGGGGGCCGGTGTTGGGGGAGACCCAGTACTTC. As protein: CASRPGLAGGPVLGETQYF.

The chain combines TRBV7-2 with TRBJ2-2; 8 nucleotides align to TRBD1. The CDR3 covers 15 residues. The germline gives CDR1 SGHTA, CDR2 FQGNSA. V lost 2 bases and J lost 6; bases outside the gene matches: 5. CDR3 DNA sequence: TGTGCCAGCAGCTTACGCGTACAGGGGGCCGGGGAGCTGTTTTTT. This translates into CASSLRVQGAGELFF. Complete variable domain (other parts from reference TRBV7-2 and TRBJ2-2): GAGVSQSPSNKVTEKGKDVELRCDPISGHTALYWYRQSLGQGLEFLIYFQGNSAPDKSGLPSDRFSAERTGGSVSTLTIQRTQQEDSAVYLCASSLRVQGAGELFFGEGSRLTVL.

The chain joins TRBV5-1 to TRBJ2-3; 11 bases map to TRBD2. The ends lost 0 bases at V and 4 bases at J; junction bases unmatched: 10. CDR3 size: 18 residues. Germline V gene data show CDR1 as SGHRS and CDR2 as YFSETQ. The CDR3 region has the DNA TGCGCCAGCAGCTTGGAGATGCTAGCGGGAGGAAGGGCAGATACGCAGTATTTT. It translates to CASSLEMLAGGRADTQYF. The full variable domain, in which reference TRBV5-1 and TRBJ2-3 provide the parts outside the CDR3, is KAGVTQTPRYLIKTRGQQVTLSCSPISGHRSVSWYQQTPGQGLQFLFEYFSETQRNKGNFPGRFSGRQFSNSRSEMNVSTLELGDSALYLCASSLEMLAGGRADTQYFGPGTRLTVL.

A remark on this clone: One end of the junction is discordant with germline, which a read error may explain. The chain couples TRBV7-7 to TRBJ2-1, with 14 bases fitting TRBD2. Germline V lookup: CDR1 SSHAT, CDR2 FNYEAQ (reference sequence). This CDR3 is 15 amino acids long. Here the CDR3 reads CASSLGLAGVNEQFF. DNA of the CDR3: TGTGCTAGCAGCTTGGGACTAGCGGGAGTAAATGAGCAGTTCTTC. Using reference TRBV7-7 and TRBJ2-1 for the parts outside the CDR3, the full variable domain is GAGVSQSPRYKVTKRGQDVTLRCDPISSHATLYWYQQALGQGPEFLTYFNYEAQPDKSGLPSDRFSAERPEGSISTLTIQRTEQRDSAMYRCASSLGLAGVNEQFFGPGTRLTVL.

V and J are TRBV18 and TRBJ1-3, with a possible D match to TRBD1 (6 bases). The CDR3 totals 15 residues. CDR1 is KGHSH and CDR2 is LQKENI in the germline V gene. Between the trimmed V and J ends, which lost 3 bases and 4 bases, there was a span of 13 bases. CDR3 loop: CASSPPGATGNTIYF. Here the CDR3 DNA reads TGTGCCAGCTCACCGCCAGGGGCTACGGGAAACACCATATATTTT. The whole variable domain, filled in from reference TRBV18 and TRBJ1-3, reads NAGVMQNPRHLVRRRGQEARLRCSPMKGHSHVYWYRQLPEEGLKFMVYLQKENIIDESGMPKERFSAEFPKEGPSILRIQQVVRGDSAAYFCASSPPGATGNTIYFGEGSWLTVV.

The chain carries TRBV11-2 and TRBJ2-3, with no clear D. CDR3 length equals 15 residues. Germline loops: CDR1 SGHAT, CDR2 FQNNGV. V was pared by 4 bases and J by 4 bases, with 15 bases between. The CDR3 sequence: CASSSDPALADTQYF. In DNA, the CDR3 is TGTGCCAGCAGCTCTGATCCGGCCCTAGCAGATACGCAGTATTTT.

The CDR3 region is CASSSPDRANYGYTF. Here the CDR3 DNA reads TGTGCCAGCAGCTCCCCCGACAGGGCTAACTATGGCTACACCTTC. The genes are TRBV7-2 and TRBJ1-2; 7 bases agree with TRBD1. Germline V gene lookup returns CDR1 SGHTA and CDR2 FQGNSA. This CDR3 has 15 amino acids. V was clipped by 4 bases and J by 0 bases; unmatched bases: 5. Looking up the rest from reference TRBV7-2 and TRBJ1-2 gives the full variable domain: GAGVSQSPSNKVTEKGKDVELRCDPISGHTALYWYRQSLGQGLEFLIYFQGNSAPDKSGLPSDRFSAERTGGSVSTLTIQRTQQEDSAVYLCASSSPDRANYGYTFGSGTRLTVV.

The rearrangement uses TRBV9 and TRBJ2-1; 15 positions match TRBD2. The length of the CDR3 is 17 residues. V trimming: 0 bases; J trimming: 9 bases; junction bases outside the gene matches: 7. Germline V gene data show CDR1 as SGDLS and CDR2 as YYNGEE. CDR3 amino acids: CASSVGGLAGGPSEQFF. The CDR3 DNA is TGTGCCAGCAGCGTAGGAGGACTAGCGGGAGGGCCCAGTGAGCAGTTCTTC.

The chain uses TRBV7-9 and TRBJ2-7; D not certain. Germline V gives CDR1 SEHNR, CDR2 FQNEAQ (reference sequence). V lost 1 base and J lost 2, with 3 bases in between. The CDR3 is 12 amino acids. The CDR3 bases are TGTGCCAGCAGCTTAGGAGCCTACGAGCAGTACTTC. Translated: CASSLGAYEQYF.

The chain joins TRBV19 to TRBJ1-4, with D hard to call. This CDR3 spans 14 amino acids. CDR1 and CDR2 (germline): LNHDA, SQIVND (reference sequence). Trimming pared 4 bases from V and 0 bases from J, leaving 6 bases between. The CDR3 DNA reads as TGTGCCAGTAGTAGCCAGGCAACTAATGAAAAACTGTTTTTT. Translating gives CASSSQATNEKLFF.

The gene calls are TRBV4-2 and TRBJ1-1; TRBD1 is a possible D gene (5 bases). Germline V CDR1 and CDR2: LGHNA, YNFKEQ. V dropped 11 bases and J dropped 8 bases, with 24 bases sitting between them. The CDR3 has 14 residues. The CDR3 sequence: CASRASQAVSEAFF. CDR3 bases: TGTGCCTCCAGGGCCTCACAGGCGGTTAGCGAAGCTTTCTTT.

V and J are TRBV7-2 and TRBJ2-6; a weak D match, TRBD1 (6 bases). The CDR3 totals 17 residues. V dropped 9 bases and J dropped 1 base, with 19 bases sitting between them. The V gene's germline CDR1 is SGHTA and CDR2 FQGNSA. The CDR3 sequence is CASKGGTMWSGANVLTF. DNA of the CDR3: TGTGCCAGTAAAGGGGGAACCATGTGGTCTGGGGCCAACGTCCTGACTTTC. The whole variable domain, remainder taken from reference TRBV7-2 and TRBJ2-6, is GAGVSQSPSNKVTEKGKDVELRCDPISGHTALYWYRQSLGQGLEFLIYFQGNSAPDKSGLPSDRFSAERTGGSVSTLTIQRTQQEDSAVYLCASKGGTMWSGANVLTFGAGSRLTVL.